This record concerns one T cell receptor beta chain sequence. Its matching antigen is unknown. Germline-derived CDR1 and CDR2 are SGHDT and YYEEEE. This CDR3 has 15 residues. The V gene lost 0 bases and the J gene lost 1 base, with 8 bases spanning the gap. These data are taken from a study of cytomegalovirus exposure and HLA in healthy donors. General study findings and limits: Excluded: some indistinguishable V segments such as TRBV6-2 and TRBV6-3. Among donors in an Asian-associated ancestry cluster, a later analysis reportedly found fewer N-insertions than the roughly 670-donor mean. Follow-up analysis later connected one missense variant in DCLRE1C with trimming of TCR beta V- and J-genes.

PCR was performed using 60 Vbeta and 13 Jbeta primers. Generated by immunoSEQ multiplex PCR, the TCRdb table keeps only in-frame clones and is missing some. The sample consists of 120,000 or so clones, approximately 76% of them appearing once. This clonotype was obtained from a man aged 55 to 69 in good health and CMV-seropositive. The source material was PBMCs. The chain recombines TRBV5-6 with TRBJ1-3, with a tentative D call TRBD1 (5 bases). CDR3 sequence: CASSLVGLSGNTIYF. CDR3 sequence (DNA): TGTGCCAGCAGCTTGGTGGGACTATCTGGAAACACCATATATTTT.